The 6 T cell receptor beta chains given below trace back to one sample, sequenced in a study of blood T cell repertoires in COVID-19. The table came from immunoSEQ multiplex PCR; TCRdb's copy has only in-frame clones and leaves some out. Of 95,000 to 150,000 clones in the sample, 87% were seen once. The sample comprised peripheral blood. The receptors were gathered from a woman in her 70s with acute or convalescent COVID-19.

This chain uses TRBV5-1 with TRBJ2-7; possible D gene TRBD2, 6 bases. The CDR3 has 14 residues. The germline CDR1 and CDR2 sequences are SGHRS and YFSETQ. Trimming took 4 bases from V and 2 from J, leaving 13 bases between them. The CDR3 DNA follows: TGCGCCAGCAGCGGGTGGGGGGTCACCTACGAGCAGTACTTC. Its protein is CASSGWGVTYEQYF.

This rearrangement joins TRBV4-1 to TRBJ2-5; the D gene is possibly TRBD2 (7 bases). Per the germline V gene, CDR1 is MGHRA and CDR2 is YSYEKL. V was pared by 6 bases and J by 1 base, with 12 bases between. This CDR3 spans 14 amino acids. The CDR3 DNA reads TGCGCCAGCAGGGCGGGGGCCCTCCAAGAGACCCAGTACTTC. Encoded protein: CASRAGALQETQYF.

This sequence joins TRBV29-1 and TRBJ1-4; 7 bases match TRBD1. This CDR3 has 12 residues. V lost 7 bases, J lost 3 bases, and 2 bases stayed unmatched. The germline V gene encodes CDR1 SQVTM and CDR2 ANQGSEA. The CDR3 bases are TGCAGCGGACAGGGATCTAATGAAAAACTGTTTTTT. It encodes CSGQGSNEKLFF.

This chain connects TRBV5-1 to TRBJ2-1; TRBD2 aligns across 12 bases. This CDR3 has 15 amino acids. The germline CDR1 and CDR2 sequences are SGHRS and YFSETQ. Unmatched junction bases numbered 4, after V lost 2 bases and J lost 7 bases. For the CDR3, the DNA is TGCGCCAGCAGCTTTGTCCTAGCGGGGGGGAATGAGCAGTTCTTC. This gives the protein CASSFVLAGGNEQFF. Using reference TRBV5-1 and TRBJ2-1 for the parts outside the CDR3, the full variable domain is KAGVTQTPRYLIKTRGQQVTLSCSPISGHRSVSWYQQTPGQGLQFLFEYFSETQRNKGNFPGRFSGRQFSNSRSEMNVSTLELGDSALYLCASSFVLAGGNEQFFGPGTRLTVL.

The chain carries TRBV5-1 and TRBJ2-1, with 9 positions matching TRBD1. The CDR3 sequence is 16 residues long. The V and J ends lost 5 bases and 4 bases, in that order; junction bases with no gene match: 10. Germline V lookup: CDR1 SGHRS, CDR2 YFSETQ. The chain's CDR3 is CASSHQGQGMYNEQFF. The CDR3 bases are TGCGCCAGCAGTCATCAAGGACAGGGGATGTACAATGAGCAGTTCTTC.

The V call is TRBV30, the J call TRBJ1-2; D perhaps matches TRBD1 (5 bases). With 0 bases removed from V and 6 bases from J, the gap between germline ends came to 17 bases. This CDR3 comprises 15 residues. The germline CDR1 and CDR2 sequences are GTSNPN and SVGIG (reference sequence). In nucleotides, the CDR3 is TGTGCCTGGAGTGTATCTTTATCGTCGGGGGATGGCTACACCTTC. This codes for CAWSVSLSSGDGYTF.